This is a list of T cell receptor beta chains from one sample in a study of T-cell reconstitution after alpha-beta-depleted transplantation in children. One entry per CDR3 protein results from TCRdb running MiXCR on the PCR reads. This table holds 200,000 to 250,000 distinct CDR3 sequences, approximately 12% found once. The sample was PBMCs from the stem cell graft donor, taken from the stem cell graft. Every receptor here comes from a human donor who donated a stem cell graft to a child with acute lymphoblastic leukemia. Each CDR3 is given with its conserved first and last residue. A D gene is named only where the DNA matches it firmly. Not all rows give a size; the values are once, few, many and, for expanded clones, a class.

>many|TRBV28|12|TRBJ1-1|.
CASSHRPTEAFF
TGTGCCAGCAGTCACAGGCCCACTGAAGCTTTCTTT
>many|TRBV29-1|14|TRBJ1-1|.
CSVEIGHLLTEAFF
TGCAGCGTTGAAATCGGACACTTACTCACTGAAGCTTTCTTT
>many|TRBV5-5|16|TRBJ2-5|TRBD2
CASSSRTSGGQETQYF
TGTGCCAGCAGCTCACGGACTAGCGGGGGCCAAGAGACCCAGTACTTC
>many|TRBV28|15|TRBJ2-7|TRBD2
CASSLSLADFYEQYF
TGTGCCAGCAGTTTAAGTCTAGCGGACTTTTACGAGCAGTACTTC
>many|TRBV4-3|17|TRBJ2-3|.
CASSQDRSAGRPDTQYF
TGCGCCAGCAGCCAAGATCGTAGCGCGGGGCGGCCAGATACGCAGTATTTT
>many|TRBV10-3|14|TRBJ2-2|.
CAISDDRNTGELFF
TGTGCCATCAGTGATGACAGGAACACCGGGGAGCTGTTTTTT
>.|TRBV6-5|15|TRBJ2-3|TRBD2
CASSYRGSGTDTQYF
TGTGCCAGCAGTTACCGGGGTAGCGGGACAGATACGCAGTATTTT
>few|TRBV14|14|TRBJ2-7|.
CASSPNTLSYEQYF
TGTGCCAGCAGCCCAAACACCCTCTCCTACGAGCAGTACTTC
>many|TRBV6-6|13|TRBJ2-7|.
CASSSFRQYEQYF
TGTGCCAGCAGTTCATTTCGGCAATACGAGCAGTACTTC
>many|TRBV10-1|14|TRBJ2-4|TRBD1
CASSESGQGGIQYF
TGCGCCAGCAGTGAGTCCGGACAGGGTGGCATTCAGTACTTC
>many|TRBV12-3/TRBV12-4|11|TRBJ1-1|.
CASGPVTEAFF
TGTGCCAGCGGTCCGGTCACTGAAGCTTTCTTT
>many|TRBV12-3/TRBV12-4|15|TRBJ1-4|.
CASSFEGIGREKLFF
TGTGCCAGCAGTTTCGAGGGGATTGGAAGGGAAAAACTGTTTTTT
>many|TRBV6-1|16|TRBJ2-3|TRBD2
CASSERLAGSTDTQYF
TGTGCCAGCAGTGAAAGACTAGCGGGATCCACAGATACGCAGTATTTT
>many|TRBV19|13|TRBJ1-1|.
CASSTGSNTEAFF
TGTGCCAGTAGTACAGGATCGAACACTGAAGCTTTCTTT
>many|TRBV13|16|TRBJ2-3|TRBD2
CASSSLAGAPRDTQYF
TGTGCCAGCAGCTCACTAGCGGGAGCTCCACGGGATACGCAGTATTTT
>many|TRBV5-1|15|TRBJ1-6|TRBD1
CASRQTGTDNSPLHF
TGCGCCAGCAGACAAACCGGGACAGATAATTCACCCCTCCACTTT
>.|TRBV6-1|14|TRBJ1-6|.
CASNWGTENSPLHF
TGTGCCAGCAACTGGGGGACTGAGAATTCACCCCTCCACTTT
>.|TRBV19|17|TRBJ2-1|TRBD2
CASSITSGGFSYNEQFF
TGTGCCAGTAGTATAACCAGCGGGGGGTTCTCCTACAATGAGCAGTTCTTC
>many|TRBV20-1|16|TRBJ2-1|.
CSARGGGRGRVNEQFF
TGCAGTGCTAGAGGGGGTGGGCGGGGGCGAGTGAATGAGCAGTTCTTC
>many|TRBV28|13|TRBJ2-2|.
CASSPRSTGELFF
TGTGCCAGCAGTCCCAGGAGCACCGGGGAGCTGTTTTTT
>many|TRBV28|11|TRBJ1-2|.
CASWQGQGYTF
TGTGCCAGCTGGCAGGGTCAGGGCTACACCTTC
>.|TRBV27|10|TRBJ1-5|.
CASGFQPQHF
TGTGCCAGCGGGTTTCAGCCCCAGCATTTT
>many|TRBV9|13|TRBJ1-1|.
CASSVEGGTEAFF
TGTGCCAGCAGCGTAGAAGGAGGCACTGAAGCTTTCTTT
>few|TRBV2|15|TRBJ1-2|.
CASSGKPVPSSGYTF
TGTGCCAGCAGTGGTAAACCGGTACCCTCGTCCGGCTACACCTTC
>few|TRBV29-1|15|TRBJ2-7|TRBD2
CSVRGLAESSYEQYF
TGCAGCGTGAGGGGACTAGCGGAGAGCTCCTACGAGCAGTACTTC
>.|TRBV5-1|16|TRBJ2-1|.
CASSPTGSLSYNEQFF
TGCGCCAGCAGTCCCACGGGATCCCTTTCCTACAATGAGCAGTTCTTC
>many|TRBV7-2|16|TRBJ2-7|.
CASSSTGPPLSYEQYF
TGTGCCAGCAGCTCAACAGGGCCTCCCCTCTCCTACGAGCAGTACTTC
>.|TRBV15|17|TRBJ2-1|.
CATSRDKNNRKGDEQFF
TGTGCCACCAGCAGAGATAAAAACAATCGTAAGGGGGATGAGCAGTTCTTC
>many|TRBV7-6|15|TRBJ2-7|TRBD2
CASSPLAGGPVEQYF
TGTGCCAGCAGCCCTCTAGCGGGAGGGCCTGTCGAGCAGTACTTC
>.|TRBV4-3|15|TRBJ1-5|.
CASSQDYGAYQPQHF
TGCGCCAGCAGCCAAGATTATGGGGCTTATCAGCCCCAGCATTTT
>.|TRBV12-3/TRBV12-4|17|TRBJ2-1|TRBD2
CASSFLPSGRSRHEQFF
TGTGCCAGCAGTTTCTTACCTAGCGGGAGATCTCGTCATGAGCAGTTCTTC